One T cell receptor (beta chain) is described in this entry. Its antigen is unidentified. This record belongs to a study of cytomegalovirus exposure and HLA in healthy donors. Primers: 60 Vbeta forward and 13 Jbeta reverse. Repertoires were generated with immunoSEQ multiplex PCR, while TCRdb's copy carries only in-frame clones and drops some. The table gives more than 45,000 clones; the top ten clones make up roughly 12% of it. V shed 5 bases and J shed 6 bases, with 17 bases lying between them. This CDR3 is 14 amino acids long. Per the germline V gene, CDR1 is WSHSY and CDR2 is SAAADI. Study-wide points: Sequencing likely generated an artifact that appeared as a cluster of highly shared sequence variants. In vitro experiments confirmed that three CMV-associated chains were specific for CMV antigens.

Sequencing was carried out using PBMCs. The chain couples TRBV10-2 to TRBJ2-7; a possible D gene is TRBD1 (5 bases). This TCR was sampled from a woman aged 55-70 years in good health and CMV-seropositive. The CDR3 DNA follows: TGCGCCAGCAGTACGCAGGGCCTAGTGGTCGAGCAGTACTTC. This sequence encodes CASSTQGLVVEQYF.